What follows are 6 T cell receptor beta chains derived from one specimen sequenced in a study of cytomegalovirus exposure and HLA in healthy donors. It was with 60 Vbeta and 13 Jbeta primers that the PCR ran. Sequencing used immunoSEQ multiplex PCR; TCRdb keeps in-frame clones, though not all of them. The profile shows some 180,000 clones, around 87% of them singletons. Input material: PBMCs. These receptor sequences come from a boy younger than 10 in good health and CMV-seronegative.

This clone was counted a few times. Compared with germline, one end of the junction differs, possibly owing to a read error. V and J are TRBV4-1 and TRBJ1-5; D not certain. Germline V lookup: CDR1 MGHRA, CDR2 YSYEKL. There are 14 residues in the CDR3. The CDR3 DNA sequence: TGCGCCAGCAGTCAAGACGTTAGCAATCAGCCCCAGCATTTT. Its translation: CASSQDVSNQPQHF.

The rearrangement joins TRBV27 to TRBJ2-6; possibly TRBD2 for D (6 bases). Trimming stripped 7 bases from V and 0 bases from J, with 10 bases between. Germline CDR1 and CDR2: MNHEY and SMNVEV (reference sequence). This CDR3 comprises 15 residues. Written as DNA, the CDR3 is TGTGCCAGCACATCGGGAGTCTCTGGGGCCAACGTCCTGACTTTC. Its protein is CASTSGVSGANVLTF.

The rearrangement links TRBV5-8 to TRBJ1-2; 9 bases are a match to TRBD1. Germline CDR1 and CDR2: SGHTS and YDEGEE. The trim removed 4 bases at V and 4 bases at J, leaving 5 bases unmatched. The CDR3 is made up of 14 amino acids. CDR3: CASSRTGDLYGYTF. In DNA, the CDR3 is TGTGCCAGCAGCAGGACAGGGGACCTCTATGGCTACACCTTC. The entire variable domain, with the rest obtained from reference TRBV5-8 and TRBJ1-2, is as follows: EAGVTQSPTHLIKTRGQQATLRCSPISGHTSVYWYQQALGLGLQFLLWYDEGEERNRGNFPPRFSGRQFPNYSSELNVNALELEDSALYLCASSRTGDLYGYTFGSGTRLTVV.

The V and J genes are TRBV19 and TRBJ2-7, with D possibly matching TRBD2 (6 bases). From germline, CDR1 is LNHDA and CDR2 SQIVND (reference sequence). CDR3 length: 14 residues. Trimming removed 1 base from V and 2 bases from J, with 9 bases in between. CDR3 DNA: TGTGCCAGTAGTATAGCGGGAGAGACCTACGAGCAGTACTTC. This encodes CASSIAGETYEQYF.

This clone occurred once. The CDR3 nucleotides read TGCGCCAGCAGCCCGGACACTGAAGCTTTCTTT. Residues: CASSPDTEAFF. J is TRBJ1-1 and V is TRBV5-1, with D unclear. Germline values: CDR1 SGHRS, CDR2 YFSETQ. This CDR3 is built from 11 residues. V dropped 4 bases and J dropped 3 bases, with 4 bases sitting between them.

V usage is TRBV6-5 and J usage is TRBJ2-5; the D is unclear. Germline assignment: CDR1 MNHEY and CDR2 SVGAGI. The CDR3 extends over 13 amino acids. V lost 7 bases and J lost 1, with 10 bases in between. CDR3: CASMRHGQETQYF. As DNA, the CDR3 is TGTGCCAGCATGCGGCACGGCCAAGAGACCCAGTACTTC.